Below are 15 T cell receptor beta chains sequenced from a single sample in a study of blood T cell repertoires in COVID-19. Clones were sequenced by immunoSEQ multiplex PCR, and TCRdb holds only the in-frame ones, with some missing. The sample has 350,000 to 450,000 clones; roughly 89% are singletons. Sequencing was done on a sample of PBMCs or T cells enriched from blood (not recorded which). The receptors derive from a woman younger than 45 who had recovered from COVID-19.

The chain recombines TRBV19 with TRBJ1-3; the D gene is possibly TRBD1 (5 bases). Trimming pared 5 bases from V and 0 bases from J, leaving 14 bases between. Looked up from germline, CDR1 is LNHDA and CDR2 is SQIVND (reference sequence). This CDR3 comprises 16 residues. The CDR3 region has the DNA TGTGCCAGTAGTCTCCGACAGACCAACTCTGGAAACACCATATATTTT. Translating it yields CASSLRQTNSGNTIYF.

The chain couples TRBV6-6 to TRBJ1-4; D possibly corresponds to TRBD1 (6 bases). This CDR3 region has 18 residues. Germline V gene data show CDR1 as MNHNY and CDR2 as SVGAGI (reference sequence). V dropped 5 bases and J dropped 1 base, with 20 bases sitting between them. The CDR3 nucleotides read TGTGCCAGCAGTCGAAGCCCCCTGACAGGCGGAACTAATGAAAAACTGTTTTTT. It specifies CASSRSPLTGGTNEKLFF.

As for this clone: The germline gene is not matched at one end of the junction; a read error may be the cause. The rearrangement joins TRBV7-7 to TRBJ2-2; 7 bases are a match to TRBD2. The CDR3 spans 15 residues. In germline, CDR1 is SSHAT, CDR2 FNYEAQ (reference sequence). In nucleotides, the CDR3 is TGTGCTAGCAGCCCAGCGGGGTCGAACACCGGGGAGCTGTTTTTT. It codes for CASSPAGSNTGELFF. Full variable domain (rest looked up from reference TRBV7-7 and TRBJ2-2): GAGVSQSPRYKVTKRGQDVTLRCDPISSHATLYWYQQALGQGPEFLTYFNYEAQPDKSGLPSDRFSAERPEGSISTLTIQRTEQRDSAMYRCASSPAGSNTGELFFGEGSRLTVL.

CDR3 nucleotides: TGTGCCAGTAGTATCAGCCAGGGCCAAGCTTTCTTT. Its translation is CASSISQGQAFF. This chain uses TRBV19 with TRBJ1-1; D may be TRBD1 (5 bases). Germline V gene data show CDR1 as LNHDA and CDR2 as SQIVND (reference sequence). This CDR3 region has 12 residues. V lost 3 bases, J lost 9 bases, and 11 bases lay in between.

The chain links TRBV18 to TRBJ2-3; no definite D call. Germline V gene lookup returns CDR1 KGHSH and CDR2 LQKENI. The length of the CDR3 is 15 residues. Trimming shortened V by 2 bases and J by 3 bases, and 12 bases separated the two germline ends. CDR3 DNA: TGTGCCAGCTCACCAAGATACGGGTCGACAGATACGCAGTATTTT. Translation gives CASSPRYGSTDTQYF. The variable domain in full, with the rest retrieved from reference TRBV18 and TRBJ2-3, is NAGVMQNPRHLVRRRGQEARLRCSPMKGHSHVYWYRQLPEEGLKFMVYLQKENIIDESGMPKERFSAEFPKEGPSILRIQQVVRGDSAAYFCASSPRYGSTDTQYFGPGTRLTVL.

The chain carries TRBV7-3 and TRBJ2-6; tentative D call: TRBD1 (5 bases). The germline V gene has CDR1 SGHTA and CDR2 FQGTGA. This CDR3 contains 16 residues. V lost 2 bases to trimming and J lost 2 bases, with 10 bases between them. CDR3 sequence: CASSLPLGPGANVLTF. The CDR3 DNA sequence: TGTGCCAGCAGCTTACCTCTGGGGCCTGGGGCCAACGTCCTGACTTTC.

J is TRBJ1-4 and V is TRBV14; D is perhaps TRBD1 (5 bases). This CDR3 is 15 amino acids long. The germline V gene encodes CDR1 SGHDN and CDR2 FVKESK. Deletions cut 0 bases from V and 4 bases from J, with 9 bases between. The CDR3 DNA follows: TGTGCCAGCAGCCAAGATAGACAGAGTAATGAAAAACTGTTTTTT. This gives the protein CASSQDRQSNEKLFF.

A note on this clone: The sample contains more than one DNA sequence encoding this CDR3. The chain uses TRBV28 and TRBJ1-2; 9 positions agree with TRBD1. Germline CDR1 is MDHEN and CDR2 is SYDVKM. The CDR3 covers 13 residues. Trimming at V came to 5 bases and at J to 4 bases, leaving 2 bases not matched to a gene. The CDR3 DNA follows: TGTGCCAGCAGTCCACAGGGGGCCTATGGCTACACCTTC. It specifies CASSPQGAYGYTF.

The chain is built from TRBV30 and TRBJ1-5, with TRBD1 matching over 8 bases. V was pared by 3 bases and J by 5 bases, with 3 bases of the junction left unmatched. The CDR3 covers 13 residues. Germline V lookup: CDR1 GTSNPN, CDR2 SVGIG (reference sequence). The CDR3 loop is CAWRPDRDQPQHF. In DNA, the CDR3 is TGTGCCTGGAGACCGGACAGGGATCAGCCCCAGCATTTT.

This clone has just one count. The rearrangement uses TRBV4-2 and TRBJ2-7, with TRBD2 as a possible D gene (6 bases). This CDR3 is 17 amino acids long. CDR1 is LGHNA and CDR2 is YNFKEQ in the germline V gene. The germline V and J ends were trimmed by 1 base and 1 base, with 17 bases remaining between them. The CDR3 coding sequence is TGTGCCAGCAGCCAAGCGGGAAGCCCGGGAGATTCCTACGAGCAGTACTTC. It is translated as CASSQAGSPGDSYEQYF.

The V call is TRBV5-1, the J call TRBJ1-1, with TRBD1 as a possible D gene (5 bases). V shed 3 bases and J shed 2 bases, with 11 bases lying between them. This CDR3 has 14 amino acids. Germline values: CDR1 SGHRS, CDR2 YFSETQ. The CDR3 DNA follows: TGCGCCAGCAGCTCCGATGGACACAACACTGAAGCTTTCTTT. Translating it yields CASSSDGHNTEAFF.

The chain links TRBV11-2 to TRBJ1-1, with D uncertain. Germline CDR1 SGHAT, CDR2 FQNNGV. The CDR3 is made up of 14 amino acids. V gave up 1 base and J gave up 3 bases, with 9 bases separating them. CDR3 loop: CASSLGQADTEAFF. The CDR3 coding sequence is TGTGCCAGCAGCTTAGGTCAGGCCGACACTGAAGCTTTCTTT.

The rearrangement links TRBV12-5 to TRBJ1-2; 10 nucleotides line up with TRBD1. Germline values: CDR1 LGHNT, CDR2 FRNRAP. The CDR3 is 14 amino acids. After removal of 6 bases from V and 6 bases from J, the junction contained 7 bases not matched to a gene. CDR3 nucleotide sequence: TGTGCTAGTGGGCGGACAGGGGGGTTGGATGGCTACACCTTC. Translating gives CASGRTGGLDGYTF.

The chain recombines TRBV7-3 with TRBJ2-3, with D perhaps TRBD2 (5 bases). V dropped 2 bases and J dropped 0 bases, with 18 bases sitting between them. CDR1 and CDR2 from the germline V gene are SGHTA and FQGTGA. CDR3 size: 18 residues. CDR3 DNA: TGTGCCAGCAGCTTAGATCGTCGGCAGCGGTCTAGCACAGATACGCAGTATTTT. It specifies CASSLDRRQRSSTDTQYF.

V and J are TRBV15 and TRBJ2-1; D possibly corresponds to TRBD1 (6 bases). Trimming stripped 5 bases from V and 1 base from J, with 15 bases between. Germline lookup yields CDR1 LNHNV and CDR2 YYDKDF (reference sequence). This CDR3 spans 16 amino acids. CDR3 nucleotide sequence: TGTGCCACCAGCGCAGACAGGCAAGGGTCCTACAATGAGCAGTTCTTC. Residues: CATSADRQGSYNEQFF.